This paragraph covers one T cell receptor beta chain sequence. Sequencing was performed with immunoSEQ multiplex PCR; in TCRdb, only in-frame clones are kept and a portion is missing. Found here are 100,000 to 150,000 clones, around 96% of them singletons; the top ten hold about 3.5%. This entry belongs to a study of control samples from healthy donors and cancer patients. The CDR3 contains 15 residues. The V end was cut by 2 bases, the J end by 1 base, with 11 bases between. Germline V CDR1 and CDR2: MNHEY, SVGEGT. The TCR comes from a man aged 25-45 years in good health. The sequencing input was blood. The chain links TRBV6-2 or TRBV6-3 to TRBJ1-1; weak D call: TRBD1 (5 bases). The CDR3 DNA follows: TGTGCCAGCAGTTACCCCGGGGCTGCGAACACTGAAGCTTTCTTT. Translation: CASSYPGAANTEAFF.